The 7 T cell receptor beta chains given below trace back to one sample, sequenced in a study of response to subunit inactivated influenza vaccine. Via MiXCR, TCRdb re-called the RT-PCR reads, giving one row per CDR3 protein. The repertoire includes approximately 500,000 distinct CDR3 sequences, 12% to 15% of them detected once, and 11% sits in the top ten. The starting material was PBMCs from blood, obtained roughly 12 days after vaccination. The origin of the receptors is a man aged 45-60 years who received an inactivated influenza vaccine.

This clonotype was recorded many times. The genes are TRBV7-2 and TRBJ2-2; 8 positions agree with TRBD2. CDR1 SGHTA and CDR2 FQGNSA come from the germline V gene. There are 14 residues in the CDR3. V gave up 5 bases and J gave up 4 bases; unmatched junction bases: 3. This CDR3 is CASSRGGSTGELFF. CDR3 coding DNA: TGTGCCAGCAGCCGGGGGGGGTCCACCGGGGAGCTGTTTTTT.

This clonotype was counted between two and nine times. This chain links TRBV7-9 with TRBJ1-2; no definite D call. The V end lost 8 bases, the J end lost 7 bases, and 17 bases lay between the germline ends. The CDR3 extends over 13 amino acids. The V gene's germline CDR1 is SEHNR and CDR2 FQNEAQ (reference sequence). The CDR3, as DNA: TGTGCCAGCGGAAGAGATCCAATGACTGGCTACACCTTC. Translation: CASGRDPMTGYTF. Based on the CDR3 plus reference TRBV7-9 and TRBJ1-2, the full variable domain is DTGVSQNPRHKITKRGQNVTFRCDPISEHNRLYWYRQTLGQGPEFLTYFQNEAQLEKSRLLSDRFSAERPKGSFSTLEIQRTEQGDSAMYLCASGRDPMTGYTFGSGTRLTVV.

This clonotype was counted once. The V gene is TRBV28, the J gene TRBJ2-5, with 7 bases that match TRBD2. The CDR3 contains 13 residues. Germline values: CDR1 MDHEN, CDR2 SYDVKM. The V gene end was trimmed by 8 bases and the J gene end by 4 bases; junction bases not matched to a gene: 7. Here the CDR3 reads CASHGGSPETQYF. Written as DNA, the CDR3 is TGTGCCAGCCACGGGGGGAGCCCAGAGACCCAGTACTTC. The full variable domain, completed using reference TRBV28 and TRBJ2-5, is DVKVTQSSRYLVKRTGEKVFLECVQDMDHENMFWYRQDPGLGLRLIYFSYDVKMKEKGDIPEGYSVSREKKERFSLILESASTNQTSMYLCASHGGSPETQYFGPGTRLLVL.

In this sample, this clonotype turned up many times. V and J are TRBV20-1 and TRBJ1-5; D is ambiguous. V was shortened by 0 bases and J by 0 bases, with 9 bases between the two germline ends. The CDR3 consists of 15 residues. Germline-derived CDR1 and CDR2 are DFQATT and SNEGSKA (reference sequence). The CDR3 protein is CSARDLLDSNQPQHF. DNA of the CDR3: TGCAGTGCTAGAGATCTTCTCGATAGCAATCAGCCCCAGCATTTT.

This clonotype was observed a handful of times. V and J are TRBV7-8 and TRBJ2-1; TRBD2 might be the D (5 bases). The CDR3 length is 15 residues. Germline loops: CDR1 SGHVS, CDR2 FQNEAQ. V was trimmed by 4 bases and J by 1 base, leaving 11 bases between them. DNA of the CDR3: TGTGCCAGCAGCTGGCTAGCAGGATCCTACAATGAGCAGTTCTTC. The encoded protein is CASSWLAGSYNEQFF.

The chain carries TRBV7-9 and TRBJ2-1, with D unresolved. Germline CDR1 is SEHNR and CDR2 is FQNEAQ (reference sequence). V was cut by 1 base and J by 9 bases, with 7 bases left in between. The CDR3 length is 12 residues. CDR3 nucleotide sequence: TGTGCCAGCAGCTTAGGGCAGCCTGAGCAGTTCTTC. Its protein is CASSLGQPEQFF. The full variable domain, with the rest looked up from reference TRBV7-9 and TRBJ2-1, is DTGVSQNPRHKITKRGQNVTFRCDPISEHNRLYWYRQTLGQGPEFLTYFQNEAQLEKSRLLSDRFSAERPKGSFSTLEIQRTEQGDSAMYLCASSLGQPEQFFGPGTRLTVL.

This clonotype occurred a few times. CDR3 sequence reads: CASRRNRDSEAFF. The CDR3 nucleotides are TGTGCCAGCAGGCGGAACAGGGATTCTGAAGCTTTCTTT. The rearrangement joins TRBV6-5 to TRBJ1-1; D is perhaps TRBD1 (6 bases). This CDR3 spans 13 amino acids. Germline CDR1 and CDR2: MNHEY and SVGAGI. V dropped 6 bases and J dropped 6 bases, with 14 bases sitting between them.